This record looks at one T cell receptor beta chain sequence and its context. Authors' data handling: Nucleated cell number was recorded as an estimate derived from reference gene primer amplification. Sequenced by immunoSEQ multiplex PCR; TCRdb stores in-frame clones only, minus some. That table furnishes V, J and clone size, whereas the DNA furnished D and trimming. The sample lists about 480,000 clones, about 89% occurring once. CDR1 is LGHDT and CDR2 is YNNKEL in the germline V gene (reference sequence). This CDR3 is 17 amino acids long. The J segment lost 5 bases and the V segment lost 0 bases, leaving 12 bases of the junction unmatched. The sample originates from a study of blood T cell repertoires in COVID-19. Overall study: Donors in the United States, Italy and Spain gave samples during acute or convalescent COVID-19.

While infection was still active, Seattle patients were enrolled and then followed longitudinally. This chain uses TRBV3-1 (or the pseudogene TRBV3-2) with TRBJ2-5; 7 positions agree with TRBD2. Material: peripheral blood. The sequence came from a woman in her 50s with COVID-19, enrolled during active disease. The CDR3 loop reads CASSQEGLVSAPETQYF. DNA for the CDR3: TGTGCCAGCAGCCAAGAAGGACTAGTTTCCGCCCCGGAGACCCAGTACTTC.